Presented here are 9 T cell receptor beta chains from one specimen sequenced in a study of cytomegalovirus exposure and HLA in healthy donors. PCR involved 60 Vbeta and 13 Jbeta primers. TCRdb's copy holds only in-frame clones and misses some; the assay was immunoSEQ multiplex PCR. The sample has around 140,000 clones; around 72% are singletons. Material: PBMCs. The receptors derive from a man in his fifties or sixties in good health and CMV-seropositive.

The chain couples TRBV2 to TRBJ2-2; a possible D gene is TRBD1 (7 bases). CDR1 SNHLY and CDR2 FYNNEI come from the germline V gene. Trimming shortened V by 7 bases and J by 4 bases, and 22 bases separated the two germline ends. CDR3 length: 17 residues. The DNA for the CDR3 is TGTGCCAGCACCCTGCCCGGAGGGGGCAGGGGCACCGGGGAGCTGTTTTTT. It is translated as CASTLPGGGRGTGELFF.

This clone was found a few times. The chain joins TRBV19 to TRBJ1-2; 9 bases fit TRBD1. The germline V gene encodes CDR1 LNHDA and CDR2 SQIVND (reference sequence). The V gene end was trimmed by 8 bases and the J gene end by 13 bases; junction bases not matched to a gene: 11. The CDR3 consists of 12 residues. The CDR3 loop reads CASEPGTGQSTF. The CDR3, as DNA: TGTGCCAGTGAGCCCGGGACAGGGCAGAGCACCTTC.

This chain uses TRBV2 with TRBJ1-1; unclear D gene. Germline CDR1 reads SNHLY; CDR2 reads FYNNEI. Trimming pared 5 bases from V and 0 bases from J, leaving 13 bases between. CDR3 length: 15 residues. In nucleotides, the CDR3 is TGTGCCAGCAGTCCACCTAGCGGGATGAACACTGAAGCTTTCTTT. It yields the protein CASSPPSGMNTEAFF.

V gene TRBV18 combines with J gene TRBJ1-4; 9 nucleotides agree with TRBD1. This CDR3 contains 15 residues. CDR1 KGHSH and CDR2 LQKENI come from the germline V gene. Trimming cost V 3 bases and J 5 bases; bases outside gene matches: 4. The CDR3 DNA reads as TGTGCCAGCTCACCGCTTGGACAGGGGAATGAAAAACTGTTTTTT. It translates to CASSPLGQGNEKLFF.

This clone occurred many times. This chain connects TRBV7-9 to TRBJ1-2; 8 positions agree with TRBD1. This CDR3 region has 14 residues. CDR1 is SEHNR, CDR2 FQNEAQ, per germline (reference sequence). The V segment lost 5 bases and the J segment 1 base; nucleotides outside the gene matches: 3. The CDR3 is CASSLGQGNYGYTF. The CDR3 region has the DNA TGTGCCAGCAGCCTTGGACAGGGTAACTATGGCTACACCTTC.

This clone was seen more than once but under ten times. This chain links TRBV29-1 with TRBJ2-3, with D maybe TRBD2 (6 bases). The CDR3 has 13 amino acids. Trimming pared 8 bases from V and 4 bases from J, leaving 16 bases between. The germline V gene encodes CDR1 SQVTM and CDR2 ANQGSEA. CDR3 loop: CSFTGSGPDTQYF. The CDR3 DNA reads as TGCAGCTTCACGGGTAGCGGCCCAGATACGCAGTATTTT.

CDR3 nucleotide sequence: TGTGCCAGCAGCCGTAGCGGAGGGTACGAGCAGTACTTC. Translated: CASSRSGGYEQYF. The chain uses TRBV13 and TRBJ2-7; D possibly corresponds to TRBD2 (6 bases). Between the trimmed V and J ends, which lost 5 bases and 4 bases, there was a span of 12 bases. There are 13 residues in the CDR3. The germline gives CDR1 PRHDT, CDR2 FYEKMQ (reference sequence).

V is TRBV7-2 and J is TRBJ2-3; D gene unclear. Trimming removed 6 bases at V and 5 bases at J, with 12 bases between. The length of the CDR3 is 13 residues. The germline CDR1 and CDR2 sequences are SGHTA and FQGNSA. For the CDR3, the DNA is TGTGCCAGCAGTCGAATGAGTCGAGATACGCAGTATTTT. Its protein product is CASSRMSRDTQYF.

V and J are TRBV19 and TRBJ1-5, with TRBD1 as a possible D gene (5 bases). The CDR3 runs 15 residues. With 1 base removed from V and 1 base from J, the gap between germline ends came to 8 bases. Germline CDR1 reads LNHDA; CDR2 reads SQIVND (reference sequence). This CDR3 is CASSIAGGSNQPQHF. CDR3 nucleotide sequence: TGTGCCAGTAGTATAGCCGGGGGAAGCAATCAGCCCCAGCATTTT.